The rows below give T cell receptor beta chains drawn from one sample of a study of naive and memory T cell subsets. TCRdb ran MiXCR on the 5' RACE reads and lists one entry per CDR3 protein. The data show about 62,000 distinct CDR3 sequences, more than 6% seen once. These receptors were collected from a female donor in good health. Both conserved end residues are trimmed from each CDR3. For some rows the clone size is stated as once, few or many, or as a class when expanded; others skip it.

TRBV12-3/TRBV12-4	few	13	ASSMTGGIGEKLF
TRBV7-2	-	13	ASSSQGTSGETQY
TRBV2	many	11	ARGRTSNQPQH
TRBV6-6	many	12	ASSRTGGDYGYT
TRBV6-6	-	13	ASSFTGDGANVLT
TRBV29-1	many	10	SVGGQGREQY
TRBV19	few	11	ATTDSLNTEAF
TRBV6-5	many	12	ASRAAGVWIGQF
TRBV5-4	many	14	ASSLEDFIPNTEAF
TRBV7-3	-	13	ASSRTSGRASEQF
TRBV5-4	few	12	ASSFRQGGVGYT
TRBV27	-	13	ASSLYQHSTDTQY
TRBV20-1	-	12	SAKIALGTDTQY
TRBV27	many	13	ASSLYDAGGGEQY
TRBV19	few	13	ASSAGRRGDQPQH
TRBV10-3	few	16	AISGRLRPGTTNYGYT
TRBV6-5	few	13	ASSPRYSGANVLT
TRBV30	few	11	AWSGQGYQPQH
TRBV18	-	13	ASSPDRGIRNTIY
TRBV14	many	17	ASSQDVYISGWGYNEQF
TRBV6-5	few	11	ASSATVNTEAF
TRBV12-3/TRBV12-4	few	12	ASAGTRGSDTQY
TRBV28	many	14	ASSLISGRAQNEQF
TRBV2	-	12	ASSETLGNQPQH
TRBV15	few	13	ATRPVGSYNSPLH
TRBV20-1	few	11	SAPRGGNTEAF